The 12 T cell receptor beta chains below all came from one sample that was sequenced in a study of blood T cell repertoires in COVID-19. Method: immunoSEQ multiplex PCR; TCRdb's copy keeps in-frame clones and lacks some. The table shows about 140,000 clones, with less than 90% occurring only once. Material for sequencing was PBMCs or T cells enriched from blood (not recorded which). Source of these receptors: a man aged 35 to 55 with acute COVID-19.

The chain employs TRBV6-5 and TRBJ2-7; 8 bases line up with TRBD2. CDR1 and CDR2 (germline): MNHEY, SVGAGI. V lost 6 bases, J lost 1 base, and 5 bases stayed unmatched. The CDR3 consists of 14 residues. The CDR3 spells CASSRGGSSYEQYF. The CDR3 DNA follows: TGTGCCAGCAGCCGGGGGGGCTCTTCCTACGAGCAGTACTTC.

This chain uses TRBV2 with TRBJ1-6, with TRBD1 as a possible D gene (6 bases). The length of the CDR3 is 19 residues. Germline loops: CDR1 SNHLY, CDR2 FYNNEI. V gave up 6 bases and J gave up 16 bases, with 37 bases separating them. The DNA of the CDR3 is TGTGCCAGCAGGACATACCCGGGCCTCGATCCGAGCTACTCCGGACAGCTCCACTTT. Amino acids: CASRTYPGLDPSYSGQLHF.

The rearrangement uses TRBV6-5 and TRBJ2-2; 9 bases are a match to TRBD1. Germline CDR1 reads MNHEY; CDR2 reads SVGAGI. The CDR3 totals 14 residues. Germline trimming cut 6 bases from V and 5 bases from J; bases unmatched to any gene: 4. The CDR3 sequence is CASRPQGATGELFF. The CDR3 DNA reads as TGTGCCAGCAGACCACAGGGGGCTACCGGGGAGCTGTTTTTT.

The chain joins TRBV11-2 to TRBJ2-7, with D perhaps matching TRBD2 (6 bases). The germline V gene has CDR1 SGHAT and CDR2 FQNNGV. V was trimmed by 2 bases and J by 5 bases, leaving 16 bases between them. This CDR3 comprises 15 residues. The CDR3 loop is CASSLNSGTVDEQYF. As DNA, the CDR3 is TGTGCCAGCAGCTTAAACTCCGGGACTGTCGACGAGCAGTACTTC.

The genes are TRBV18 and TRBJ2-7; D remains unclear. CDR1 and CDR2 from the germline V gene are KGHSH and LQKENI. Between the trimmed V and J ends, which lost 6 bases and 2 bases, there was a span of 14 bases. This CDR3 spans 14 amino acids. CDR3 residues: CASSPGGRAYEQYF. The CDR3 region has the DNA TGTGCCAGCTCTCCGGGTGGAAGAGCCTACGAGCAGTACTTC.

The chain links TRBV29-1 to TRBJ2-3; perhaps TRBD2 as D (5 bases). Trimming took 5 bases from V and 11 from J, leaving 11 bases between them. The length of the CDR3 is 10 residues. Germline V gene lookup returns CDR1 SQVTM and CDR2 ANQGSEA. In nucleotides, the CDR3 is TGCAGCGTTTTACTAGTTAAGCAGTATTTT. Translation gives CSVLLVKQYF.

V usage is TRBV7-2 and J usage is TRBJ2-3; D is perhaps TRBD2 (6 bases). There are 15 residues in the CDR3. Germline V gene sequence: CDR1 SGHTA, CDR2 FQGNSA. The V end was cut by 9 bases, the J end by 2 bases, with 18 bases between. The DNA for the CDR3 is TGTGCCAGGGCTAGCGCCAGGTCCCACACAGATACGCAGTATTTT. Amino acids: CARASARSHTDTQYF.

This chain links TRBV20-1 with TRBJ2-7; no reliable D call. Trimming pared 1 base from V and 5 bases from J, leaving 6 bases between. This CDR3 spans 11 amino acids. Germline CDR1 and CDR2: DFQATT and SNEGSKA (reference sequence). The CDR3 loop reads CSARGPDEQYF. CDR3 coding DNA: TGCAGTGCTAGAGGGCCCGACGAGCAGTACTTC.

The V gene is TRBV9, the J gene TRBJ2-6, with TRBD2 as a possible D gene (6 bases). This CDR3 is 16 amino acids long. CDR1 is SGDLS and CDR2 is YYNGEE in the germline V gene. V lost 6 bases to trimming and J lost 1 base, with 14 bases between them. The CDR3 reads CASTPGGGSGANVLTF. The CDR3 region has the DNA TGTGCCAGCACCCCCGGTGGGGGGTCTGGGGCCAACGTCCTGACTTTC.

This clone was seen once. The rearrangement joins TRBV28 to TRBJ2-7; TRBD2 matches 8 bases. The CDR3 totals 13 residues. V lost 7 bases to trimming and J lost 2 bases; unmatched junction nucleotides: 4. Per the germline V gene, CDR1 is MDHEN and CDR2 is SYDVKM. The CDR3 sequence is CASKRGLAYEQYF. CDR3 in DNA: TGTGCCAGCAAAAGGGGACTAGCCTACGAGCAGTACTTC.

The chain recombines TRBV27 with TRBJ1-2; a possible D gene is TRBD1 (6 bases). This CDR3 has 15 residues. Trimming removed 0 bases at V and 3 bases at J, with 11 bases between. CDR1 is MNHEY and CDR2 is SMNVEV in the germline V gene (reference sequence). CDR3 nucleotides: TGTGCCAGCAGTTTATCGGTAGCAGGGGACTATGGCTACACCTTC. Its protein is CASSLSVAGDYGYTF.

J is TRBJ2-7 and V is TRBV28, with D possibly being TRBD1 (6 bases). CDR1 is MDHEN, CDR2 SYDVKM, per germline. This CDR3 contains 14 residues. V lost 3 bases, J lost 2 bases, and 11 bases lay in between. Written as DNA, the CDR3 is TGTGCCAGCAGTTTTCAGGGGCCCACCTACGAGCAGTACTTC. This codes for CASSFQGPTYEQYF.